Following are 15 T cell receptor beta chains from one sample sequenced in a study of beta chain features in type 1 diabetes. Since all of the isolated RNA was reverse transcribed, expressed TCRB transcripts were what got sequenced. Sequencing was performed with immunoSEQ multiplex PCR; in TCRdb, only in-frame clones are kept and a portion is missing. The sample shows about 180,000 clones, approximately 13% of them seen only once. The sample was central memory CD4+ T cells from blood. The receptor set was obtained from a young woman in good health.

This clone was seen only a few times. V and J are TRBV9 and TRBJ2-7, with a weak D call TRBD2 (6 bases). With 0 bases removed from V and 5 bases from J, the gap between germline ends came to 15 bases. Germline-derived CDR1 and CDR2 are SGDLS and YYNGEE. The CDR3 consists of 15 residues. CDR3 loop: CASSVAPTSTHEQYF. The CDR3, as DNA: TGTGCCAGCAGCGTAGCTCCGACTAGTACCCACGAGCAGTACTTC.

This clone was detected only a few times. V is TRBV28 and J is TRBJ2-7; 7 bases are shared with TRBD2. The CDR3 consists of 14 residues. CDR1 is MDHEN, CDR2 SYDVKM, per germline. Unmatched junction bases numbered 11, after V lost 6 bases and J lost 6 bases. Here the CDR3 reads CASRRAGLTAEQYF. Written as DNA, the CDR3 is TGTGCCAGCAGACGAGCGGGATTAACCGCCGAGCAGTACTTC.

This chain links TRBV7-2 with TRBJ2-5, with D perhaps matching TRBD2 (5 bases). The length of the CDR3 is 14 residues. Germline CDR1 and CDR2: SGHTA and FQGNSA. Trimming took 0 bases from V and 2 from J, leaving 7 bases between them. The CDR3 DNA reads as TGTGCCAGCAGCTTAGCAGGGAGACAAGAGACCCAGTACTTC. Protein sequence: CASSLAGRQETQYF.

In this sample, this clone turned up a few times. The CDR3 spells CASSLKYRDFYNEQFF. The CDR3 nucleotides are TGTGCCAGCAGCTTAAAATACAGGGATTTCTACAATGAGCAGTTCTTC. The chain recombines TRBV7-2 with TRBJ2-1, with D perhaps TRBD1 (6 bases). Germline V CDR1 and CDR2: SGHTA, FQGNSA. The CDR3 sequence is 16 residues long. V was shortened by 2 bases and J by 3 bases, with 14 bases between the two germline ends.

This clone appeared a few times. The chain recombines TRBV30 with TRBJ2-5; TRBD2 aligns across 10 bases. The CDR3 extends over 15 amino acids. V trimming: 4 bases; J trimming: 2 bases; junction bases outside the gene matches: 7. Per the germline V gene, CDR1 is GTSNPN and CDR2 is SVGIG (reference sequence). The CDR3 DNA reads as TGTGCCTGGACACTAGCGGGAATCGGTCAAGAGACCCAGTACTTC. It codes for CAWTLAGIGQETQYF. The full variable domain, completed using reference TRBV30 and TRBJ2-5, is SQTIHQWPATLVQPVGSPLSLECTVEGTSNPNLYWYRQAAGRGLQLLFYSVGIGQISSEVPQNLSASRPQDRQFILSSKKLLLSDSGFYLCAWTLAGIGQETQYFGPGTRLLVL.

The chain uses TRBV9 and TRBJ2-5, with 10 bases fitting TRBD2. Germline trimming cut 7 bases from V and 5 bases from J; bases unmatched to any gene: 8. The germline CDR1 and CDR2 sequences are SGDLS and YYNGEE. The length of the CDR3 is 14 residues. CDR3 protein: CASGLAGGVETQYF. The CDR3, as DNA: TGTGCCAGCGGATTAGCGGGAGGTGTGGAGACCCAGTACTTC.

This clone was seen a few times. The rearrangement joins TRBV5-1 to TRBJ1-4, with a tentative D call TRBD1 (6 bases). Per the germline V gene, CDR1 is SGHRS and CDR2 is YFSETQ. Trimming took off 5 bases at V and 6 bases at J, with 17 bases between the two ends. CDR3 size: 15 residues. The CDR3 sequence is CASSQSGALDEKLFF. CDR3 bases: TGCGCCAGCAGTCAATCAGGGGCCCTCGATGAAAAACTGTTTTTT.

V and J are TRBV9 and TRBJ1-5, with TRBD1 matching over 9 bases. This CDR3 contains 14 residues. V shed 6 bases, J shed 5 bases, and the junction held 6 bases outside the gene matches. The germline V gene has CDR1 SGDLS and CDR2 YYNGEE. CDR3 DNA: TGTGCCAGCACCGGGACAGGGAGTTATCAGCCCCAGCATTTT. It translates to CASTGTGSYQPQHF.

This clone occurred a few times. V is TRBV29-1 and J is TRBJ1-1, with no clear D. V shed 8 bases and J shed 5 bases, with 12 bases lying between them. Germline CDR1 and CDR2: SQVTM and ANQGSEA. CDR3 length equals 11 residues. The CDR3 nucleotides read TGCAGCTACTCGGAGGAAACTGAAGCTTTCTTT. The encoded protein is CSYSEETEAFF.

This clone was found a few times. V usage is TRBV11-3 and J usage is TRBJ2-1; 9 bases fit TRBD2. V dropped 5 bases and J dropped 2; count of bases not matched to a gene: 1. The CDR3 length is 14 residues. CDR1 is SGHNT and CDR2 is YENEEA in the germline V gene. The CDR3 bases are TGTGCCAGCAGCCCTAGCGGGGCCTACAATGAGCAGTTCTTC. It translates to CASSPSGAYNEQFF.

This CDR3 is CASSQGPRTTGNTIYF. CDR3 nucleotide sequence: TGTGCCAGCAGCCAAGGCCCTCGGACTACTGGAAACACCATATATTTT. V usage is TRBV11-2 and J usage is TRBJ1-3, with D uncertain. V gave up 5 bases and J gave up 2 bases, with 16 bases separating them. This CDR3 comprises 16 residues. Germline V gene lookup returns CDR1 SGHAT and CDR2 FQNNGV. Drawing the rest from reference TRBV11-2 and TRBJ1-3, the complete variable domain is EAGVAQSPRYKIIEKRQSVAFWCNPISGHATLYWYQQILGQGPKLLIQFQNNGVVDDSQLPKDRFSAERLKGVDSTLKIQPAKLEDSAVYLCASSQGPRTTGNTIYFGEGSWLTVV.

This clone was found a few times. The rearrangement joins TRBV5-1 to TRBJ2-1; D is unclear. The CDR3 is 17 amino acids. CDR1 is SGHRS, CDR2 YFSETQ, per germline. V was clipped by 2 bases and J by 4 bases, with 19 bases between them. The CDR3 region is CASSLYLSHSSYNEQFF. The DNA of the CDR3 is TGCGCCAGCAGCTTATATTTGTCTCACTCATCATACAATGAGCAGTTCTTC.

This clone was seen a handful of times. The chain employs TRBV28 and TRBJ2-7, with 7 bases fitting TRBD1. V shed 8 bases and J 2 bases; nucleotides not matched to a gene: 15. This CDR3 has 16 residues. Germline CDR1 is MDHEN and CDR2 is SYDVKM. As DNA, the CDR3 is TGTGCCAGCGGCTCACAGGGGTTCTACGGGGCCTACGAGCAGTACTTC. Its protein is CASGSQGFYGAYEQYF.

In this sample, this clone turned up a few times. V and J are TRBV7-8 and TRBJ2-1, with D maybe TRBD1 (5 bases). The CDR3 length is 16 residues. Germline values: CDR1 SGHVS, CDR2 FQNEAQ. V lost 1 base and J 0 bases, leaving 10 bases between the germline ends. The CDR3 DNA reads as TGTGCCAGCAGCTTAGAGGGGTTTGTCTCCTACAATGAGCAGTTCTTC. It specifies CASSLEGFVSYNEQFF.

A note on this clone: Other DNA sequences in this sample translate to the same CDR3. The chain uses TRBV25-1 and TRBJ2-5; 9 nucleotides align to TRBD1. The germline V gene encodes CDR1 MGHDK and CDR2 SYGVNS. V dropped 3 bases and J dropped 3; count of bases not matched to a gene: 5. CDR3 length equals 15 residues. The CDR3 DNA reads TGTGCCAGCAGTGATCCGGGACAGGGAAAAGAGACCCAGTACTTC. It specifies CASSDPGQGKETQYF. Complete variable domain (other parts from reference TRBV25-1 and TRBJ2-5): EADIYQTPRYLVIGTGKKITLECSQTMGHDKMYWYQQDPGMELHLIHYSYGVNSTEKGDLSSESTVSRIRTEHFPLTLESARPSHTSQYLCASSDPGQGKETQYFGPGTRLLVL.